This entry concerns a single T cell receptor beta chain. Antigen: not known. Time point described: newly diagnosed GD, antithyroid drugs for less than 3 months. From PBMCs, RNA was extracted and then used to make the TCR library. The sample comes from a study of regulatory T cells in long-lasting Graves disease. Looking at the study overall: Newly diagnosed Graves' patients had under 3 months of antithyroid drugs. Overall study findings and caveats: Between persistent patients, 2,500 to 3,500 public clonotypes were shared, exceeding the 950 to 1,000 shared between new patients.

Through Arm-PCR of CDR3 regions and iRepertoire HTBI primers, TCR beta libraries were built. MiXCR was run by TCRdb on the multiplex PCR reads, yielding one entry per CDR3 protein. The data show roughly 360,000 distinct CDR3 sequences, with 12% seen just once and 15% to 20% held by the top ten. In addition, the sample was reused for a study of T cells in Graves' hyperthyroidism and ophthalmopathy. This second study notes: A model using 13 V-J features told ophthalmopathy apart from stable hyperthyroidism.

Sequencing used peripheral blood mononuclear cells (PBMCs), obtained at new diagnosis, from a patient treated with antithyroid drugs. The sequence was obtained from a young woman with Graves disease.

CDR3 bases: TGTGCCAGCAGCTCAGATGATGAGCAGTTCTTC. The encoded protein is CASSSDDEQFF. This chain joins TRBV12-3 or TRBV12-4 and TRBJ2-1, with no clear D. The V end was cut by 6 bases, the J end by 8 bases, with 8 bases between. The CDR3 covers 11 residues.